A single sample gave rise to the 10 T cell receptor beta chains below, sequenced in a study of cytomegalovirus exposure and HLA in healthy donors. Generated by immunoSEQ multiplex PCR, the TCRdb table keeps only in-frame clones and is missing some. The sample lists about 170,000 clones, about 86% occurring once. The sequencing sample was made of PBMCs. The receptors come from a woman between 18 and 30 years old in good health and CMV-seronegative.

J is TRBJ2-1 and V is TRBV6-5; maybe TRBD1 (5 bases). Per the germline V gene, CDR1 is MNHEY and CDR2 is SVGAGI. The CDR3 is 15 amino acids. V shed 6 bases and J shed 3 bases, with 15 bases lying between them. The CDR3 region has the DNA TGTGCCAGCAGCCCCGACAGAGACATCTACAATGAGCAGTTCTTC. It yields the protein CASSPDRDIYNEQFF.

The chain has TRBV5-6 and TRBJ2-3, with D uncertain. CDR3 length: 16 amino acids. Trimming cost V 0 bases and J 0 bases, with 11 bases left between them. Germline V gene data show CDR1 as SGHDT and CDR2 as YYEEEE. Here the CDR3 DNA reads TGTGCCAGCAGCTTGGCCTTAACACCTAGCACAGATACGCAGTATTTT. Amino acids: CASSLALTPSTDTQYF.

This chain links TRBV29-1 with TRBJ1-3, with D hard to call. The V gene lost 7 bases and the J gene lost 2 bases, with 9 bases spanning the gap. CDR1 and CDR2 (germline): SQVTM, ANQGSEA. This CDR3 is 12 amino acids long. DNA for the CDR3: TGCAGCGCCCGGTTCCCTGGAAACACCATATATTTT. Its translation is CSARFPGNTIYF.

The CDR3 DNA is TGTGCCAGCAGCTCGTCGACCAGGGGGCGCCCGTACGAGCAGTACTTC. This encodes CASSSSTRGRPYEQYF. This sequence joins TRBV7-9 and TRBJ2-7; 8 bases map to TRBD1. This CDR3 is built from 16 residues. The germline V gene has CDR1 SEHNR and CDR2 FQNEAQ (reference sequence). Losses at the gene ends were 4 bases for V and 4 bases for J; bases not matched to a gene: 12.

This clone was observed a handful of times. At one end the junction does not follow the germline gene, possibly because of a read error. This chain connects TRBV14 to TRBJ1-3; unclear D gene. Germline values: CDR1 SGHDN, CDR2 FVKESK. This CDR3 comprises 13 residues. This CDR3 reads CASSPASGNTIYF. The CDR3 coding sequence is TGTGCCAGCAGTCCAGCGTCTGGGAACACCATATATTTT. The full variable domain, with the rest looked up from reference TRBV14 and TRBJ1-3, is EAGVTQFPSHSVIEKGQTVTLRCDPISGHDNLYWYRRVMGKEIKFLLHFVKESKQDESGMPNNRFLAERTGGTYSTLKVQPAELEDSGVYFCASSPASGNTIYFGEGSWLTVV.

This rearrangement joins TRBV6-5 to TRBJ2-7, with a tentative D call TRBD1 (7 bases). Germline lookup yields CDR1 MNHEY and CDR2 SVGAGI. CDR3 length: 15 residues. V lost 2 bases, J lost 4 bases, and 15 bases lay in between. CDR3 DNA: TGTGCCAGCAGTTACCTCCCAGGGGGGCCTTACGAGCAGTACTTC. Translating it yields CASSYLPGGPYEQYF.

In DNA form, the CDR3 reads TGTGCCAGCAGTGACTCGCTCAATCCTAGCTCCTACAATGAGCAGTTCTTC. Translation gives CASSDSLNPSSYNEQFF. The V and J genes are TRBV6-4 and TRBJ2-1; D gene uncertain. CDR3 length: 17 residues. In germline, CDR1 is MRHNA, CDR2 SNTAGT. Trimming took off 0 bases at V and 0 bases at J, with 12 bases between the two ends.

The rearrangement links TRBV7-9 to TRBJ1-5; no reliable D call. Trimming removed 4 bases at V and 5 bases at J, with 12 bases between. This CDR3 has 14 amino acids. The V gene's germline CDR1 is SEHNR and CDR2 FQNEAQ (reference sequence). The CDR3 protein is CASSSHGRDQPQHF. The CDR3 DNA reads as TGTGCCAGCAGCTCCCATGGGCGGGATCAGCCCCAGCATTTT.

This clone was found a few times. One end of the junction does not line up with germline, which may come from a read error. The CDR3 DNA sequence: TGTGCCTGGAGTGGAGGGAACCCTGAAGCTTTCTTT. Translated, it gives CAWSGGNPEAFF. The J gene is TRBJ1-1, the V gene TRBV30; no clear D. Looked up from germline, CDR1 is GTSNPN and CDR2 is SVGIG (reference sequence). The CDR3 length is 12 residues. The full variable domain, its missing parts supplied by reference TRBV30 and TRBJ1-1, is SQTIHQWPATLVQPVGSPLSLECTVEGTSNPNLYWYRQAAGRGLQLLFYSVGIGQISSEVPQNLSASRPQDRQFILSSKKLLLSDSGFYLCAWSGGNPEAFFGQGTRLTVV.

The V call is TRBV18, the J call TRBJ2-5; D might be TRBD2 (5 bases). CDR1 and CDR2 (germline): KGHSH, LQKENI. Trimming left V 6 bases short and J 5 bases short, with 19 bases between. The CDR3 has 15 amino acids. CDR3 amino acids: CASSPPERFMETQYF. Here the CDR3 DNA reads TGTGCCAGCTCCCCCCCGGAGCGGTTTATGGAGACCCAGTACTTC. Based on the CDR3 plus reference TRBV18 and TRBJ2-5, the full variable domain is NAGVMQNPRHLVRRRGQEARLRCSPMKGHSHVYWYRQLPEEGLKFMVYLQKENIIDESGMPKERFSAEFPKEGPSILRIQQVVRGDSAAYFCASSPPERFMETQYFGPGTRLLVL.